This record concerns one T cell receptor beta chain sequence. In the authors' methods: The assay estimated nucleated cells by amplifying reference gene primers. TCRdb's copy holds only in-frame clones and misses some; the assay was immunoSEQ multiplex PCR. That table is the source of V, J and clone size, and D and trimming were worked out from the DNA. The sample records roughly 150,000 clones, roughly 84% being singletons. V shed 3 bases and J 4 bases; nucleotides not matched to a gene: 7. This CDR3 comprises 16 residues. CDR1 is SGHNT, CDR2 YYREEE, per germline (reference sequence). The data belong to a study of blood T cell repertoires in COVID-19. The overall study: Collection of acute and convalescent COVID-19 samples took place in the United States, Italy and Spain.

Sample: peripheral blood. The chain is built from TRBV5-4 and TRBJ2-1; 10 nucleotides line up with TRBD1. The source of this sequence is a woman aged 50 to 60 with COVID-19, enrolled during active disease. The DNA of the CDR3 is TGTGCCAGCAGCTCGACAGGGGGCAATGGTTACAATGAGCAGTTCTTC. Protein sequence: CASSSTGGNGYNEQFF.